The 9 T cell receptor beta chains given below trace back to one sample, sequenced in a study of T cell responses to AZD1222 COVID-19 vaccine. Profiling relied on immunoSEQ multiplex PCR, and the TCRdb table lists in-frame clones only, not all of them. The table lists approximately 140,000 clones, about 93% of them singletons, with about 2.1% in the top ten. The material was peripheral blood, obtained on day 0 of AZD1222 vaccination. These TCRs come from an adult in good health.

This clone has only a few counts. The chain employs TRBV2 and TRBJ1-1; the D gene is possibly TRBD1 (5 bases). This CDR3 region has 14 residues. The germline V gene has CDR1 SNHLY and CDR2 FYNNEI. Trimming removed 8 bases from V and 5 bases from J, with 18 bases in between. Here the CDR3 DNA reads TGTGCCAGCTTCCACCCGGGGGTGGGGACTGAAGCTTTCTTT. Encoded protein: CASFHPGVGTEAFF.

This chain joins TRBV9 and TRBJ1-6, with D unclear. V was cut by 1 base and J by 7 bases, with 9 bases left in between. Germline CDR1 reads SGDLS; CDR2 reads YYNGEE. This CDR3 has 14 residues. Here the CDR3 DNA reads TGTGCCAGCAGCGTATCAGGAGGGAATTCACCCCTCCACTTT. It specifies CASSVSGGNSPLHF.

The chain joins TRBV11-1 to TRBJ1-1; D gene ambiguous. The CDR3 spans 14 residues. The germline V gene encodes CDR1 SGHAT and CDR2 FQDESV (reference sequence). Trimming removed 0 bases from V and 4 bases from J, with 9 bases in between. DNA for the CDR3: TGTGCCAGCAGCTTAGCGAGAGGATCCACTGAAGCTTTCTTT. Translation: CASSLARGSTEAFF.

CDR3 DNA sequence: TGTGCCAGCAGCCAAGTCGTCGGGTGGCCCCAGCATTTT. This gives the protein CASSQVVGWPQHF. The chain recombines TRBV3-1 (or the pseudogene TRBV3-2) with TRBJ1-5; D is unresolved. The CDR3 length is 13 residues. V lost 1 base, J lost 9 bases, and 10 bases lay in between. The germline CDR1 and CDR2 sequences are LGHDT and YNNKEL (reference sequence).

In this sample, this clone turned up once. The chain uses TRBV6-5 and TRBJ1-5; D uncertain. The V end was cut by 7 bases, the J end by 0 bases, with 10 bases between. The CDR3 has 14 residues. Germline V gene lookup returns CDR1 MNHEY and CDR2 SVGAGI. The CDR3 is CASNGPNSNQPQHF. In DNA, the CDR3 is TGTGCCAGCAACGGACCTAATAGCAATCAGCCCCAGCATTTT.

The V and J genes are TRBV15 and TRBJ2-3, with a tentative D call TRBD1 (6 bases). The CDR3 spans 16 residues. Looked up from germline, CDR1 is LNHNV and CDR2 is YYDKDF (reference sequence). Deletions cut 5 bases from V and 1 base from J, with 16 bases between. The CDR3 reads CATSSPTGSGTDTQYF. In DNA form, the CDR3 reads TGTGCCACCAGCTCCCCCACAGGGTCGGGCACAGATACGCAGTATTTT. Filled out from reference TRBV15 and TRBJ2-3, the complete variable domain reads DAMVIQNPRYQVTQFGKPVTLSCSQTLNHNVMYWYQQKSSQAPKLLFHYYDKDFNNEADTPDNFQSRRPNTSFCFLDIRSPGLGDTAMYLCATSSPTGSGTDTQYFGPGTRLTVL.

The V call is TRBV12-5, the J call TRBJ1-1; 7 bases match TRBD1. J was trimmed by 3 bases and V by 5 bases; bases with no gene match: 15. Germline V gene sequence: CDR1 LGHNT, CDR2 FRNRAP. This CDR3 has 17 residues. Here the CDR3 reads CASGLPDRLGWDTEAFF. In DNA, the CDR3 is TGTGCTAGTGGTCTGCCGGACAGGCTCGGCTGGGACACTGAAGCTTTCTTT.

The CDR3 protein is CASSELFGGTGYEQYF. The CDR3 DNA is TGTGCCAGCAGTGAATTATTTGGGGGGACTGGGTACGAGCAGTACTTC. The chain carries TRBV25-1 and TRBJ2-7; a weak D match, TRBD2 (6 bases). The CDR3 length is 16 residues. Trimming shortened V by 1 base and J by 4 bases, and 17 bases separated the two germline ends. Looked up from germline, CDR1 is MGHDK and CDR2 is SYGVNS.

The CDR3 DNA reads TGTGCCAGCAGACCAGCTGGGACAGGGGGGAACACTGAAGCTTTCTTT. Its protein product is CASRPAGTGGNTEAFF. The V gene is TRBV7-9, the J gene TRBJ1-1; 11 nucleotides line up with TRBD1. Germline CDR1 reads SEHNR; CDR2 reads FQNEAQ (reference sequence). CDR3 length: 16 amino acids. V was clipped by 6 bases and J by 1 base; unmatched bases: 7.